This T cell receptor (beta chain) was sequenced for a study of blood T cell repertoires in COVID-19. Using immunoSEQ multiplex PCR, the repertoire was profiled, and TCRdb retains in-frame clones only, with some absent. The table includes roughly 95,000 clones, approximately 80% detected once. Germline V CDR1 and CDR2: KGHSH, LQKENI. V shed 2 bases, J shed 4 bases, and the junction held 3 bases outside the gene matches. The CDR3 is 15 amino acids. Sequences were obtained from peripheral blood. The J gene is TRBJ2-3, the V gene TRBV18; 10 bases match TRBD2. The TCR was taken from a human donor in a cohort sampled during active COVID-19. Here the CDR3 reads CASSPASGSADTQYF. The CDR3 DNA reads as TGTGCCAGCTCACCAGCTAGCGGGAGTGCAGATACGCAGTATTTT. The full variable domain, its missing parts supplied by reference TRBV18 and TRBJ2-3, is NAGVMQNPRHLVRRRGQEARLRCSPMKGHSHVYWYRQLPEEGLKFMVYLQKENIIDESGMPKERFSAEFPKEGPSILRIQQVVRGDSAAYFCASSPASGSADTQYFGPGTRLTVL.